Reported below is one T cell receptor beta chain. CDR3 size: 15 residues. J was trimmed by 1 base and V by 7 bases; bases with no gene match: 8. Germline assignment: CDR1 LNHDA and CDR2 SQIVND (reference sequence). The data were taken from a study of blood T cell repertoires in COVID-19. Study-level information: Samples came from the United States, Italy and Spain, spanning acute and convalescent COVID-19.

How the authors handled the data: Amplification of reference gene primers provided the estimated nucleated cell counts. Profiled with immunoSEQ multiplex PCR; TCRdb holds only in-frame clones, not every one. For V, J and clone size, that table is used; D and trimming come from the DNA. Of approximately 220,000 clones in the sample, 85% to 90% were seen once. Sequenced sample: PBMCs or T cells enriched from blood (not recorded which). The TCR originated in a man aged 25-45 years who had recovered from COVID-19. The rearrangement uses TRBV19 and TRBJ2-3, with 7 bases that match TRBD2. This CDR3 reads CASKELAAGTDTQYF. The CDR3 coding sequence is TGTGCCAGTAAGGAGCTAGCGGCTGGCACAGATACGCAGTATTTT. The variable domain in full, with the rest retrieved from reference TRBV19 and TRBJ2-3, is DGGITQSPKYLFRKEGQNVTLSCEQNLNHDAMYWYRQDPGQGLRLIYYSQIVNDFQKGDIAEGYSVSREKKESFPLTVTSAQKNPTAFYLCASKELAAGTDTQYFGPGTRLTVL.